This record looks at one TCR beta chain sequence and its context. The PCR made use of 60 Vbeta and 13 Jbeta primers. Produced via immunoSEQ multiplex PCR; TCRdb's table is partial and in-frame only. In the table there are about 82,000 clones, roughly 61% of which are singletons. This sample is drawn from a study of cytomegalovirus exposure and HLA in healthy donors. The V segment lost 4 bases and the J segment 1 base; nucleotides outside the gene matches: 4. From germline, CDR1 is SGHRS and CDR2 YFSETQ. The CDR3 is 16 amino acids. This receptor was identified in a woman between 40 and 50 years old in good health and CMV-seropositive. This rearrangement joins TRBV5-1 to TRBJ2-2, with 10 positions matching TRBD2. Source material: PBMCs. The CDR3 DNA reads as TGCGCCAGCAGCGTTACTAGCGGGATGAACACCGGGGAGCTGTTTTTT. As protein: CASSVTSGMNTGELFF.